A single sample gave rise to the 30 T cell receptor beta chains below, sequenced in a study of blood T cell repertoires in COVID-19. The method was immunoSEQ multiplex PCR; TCRdb's version includes in-frame clones alone and lacks a portion of them. The sample holds around 170,000 clones, 80% to 90% seen once. Material: peripheral blood. Source of these receptors: a woman in her 70s with acute or convalescent COVID-19.

The chain employs TRBV14 and TRBJ2-7; TRBD1 is a possible D gene (5 bases). CDR3 length: 13 amino acids. V lost 4 bases, J lost 3 bases, and 10 bases lay in between. Per germline, CDR1 SGHDN and CDR2 FVKESK. CDR3 sequence: CASSLGQVYEQYF. CDR3 in DNA: TGTGCCAGCAGCCTCGGACAAGTCTACGAGCAGTACTTC.

V usage is TRBV11-3 and J usage is TRBJ2-1; TRBD2 aligns across 14 bases. V was clipped by 3 bases and J by 7 bases; unmatched bases: 5. The germline CDR1 and CDR2 sequences are SGHNT and YENEEA. CDR3 length: 16 residues. The CDR3 DNA sequence: TGTGCCAGCAGCTTGGACGGACTAGCGGGAGGAAATGAGCAGTTCTTC. It translates to CASSLDGLAGGNEQFF.

The chain links TRBV7-9 to TRBJ2-2; D call uncertain. V was pared by 8 bases and J by 6 bases, with 10 bases between. The CDR3 is made up of 12 amino acids. Germline V gene data show CDR1 as SEHNR and CDR2 as FQNEAQ (reference sequence). This CDR3 reads CASSRLAGELFF. CDR3 nucleotide sequence: TGTGCCAGCTCACGGTTAGCCGGGGAGCTGTTTTTT.

The rearrangement joins TRBV19 to TRBJ2-7; 10 nucleotides agree with TRBD2. The CDR3 loop spans 15 amino acids. Germline V CDR1 and CDR2: LNHDA, SQIVND (reference sequence). Losses at the gene ends were 1 base for V and 3 bases for J; bases not matched to a gene: 3. The CDR3 loop is CASSIAPSGGYEQYF. The DNA for the CDR3 is TGTGCCAGTAGTATAGCCCCTAGCGGGGGCTACGAGCAGTACTTC. Together with reference TRBV19 and TRBJ2-7, the CDR3 gives the full variable domain: DGGITQSPKYLFRKEGQNVTLSCEQNLNHDAMYWYRQDPGQGLRLIYYSQIVNDFQKGDIAEGYSVSREKKESFPLTVTSAQKNPTAFYLCASSIAPSGGYEQYFGPGTRLTVT.

The chain carries TRBV29-1 and TRBJ1-5; no firm D call. This CDR3 contains 13 residues. V shed 1 base and J shed 4 bases, with 8 bases lying between them. Per germline, CDR1 SQVTM and CDR2 ANQGSEA. The CDR3 is CSVEVSDNQPQHF. Written as DNA, the CDR3 is TGCAGCGTTGAAGTATCAGATAATCAGCCCCAGCATTTT.

The rearrangement links TRBV29-1 to TRBJ2-7, with 9 positions matching TRBD2. The CDR3 sequence is 15 residues long. V trimming: 2 bases; J trimming: 8 bases; junction bases outside the gene matches: 13. Germline CDR1 is SQVTM and CDR2 is ANQGSEA. Here the CDR3 DNA reads TGCAGCGTTGAAAGGGGGGCGGGAGGGGCCTTCCAGCAGTACTTC. It encodes CSVERGAGGAFQQYF.

In DNA, the CDR3 is TGTGCCAGCAGCTCGACTAGTAAAGATACGCAGTATTTT. Protein product: CASSSTSKDTQYF. The chain combines TRBV7-3 with TRBJ2-3; D is possibly TRBD2 (6 bases). With 4 bases removed from V and 5 bases from J, the gap between germline ends came to 10 bases. CDR1 and CDR2 from the germline V gene are SGHTA and FQGTGA. The CDR3 has 13 amino acids.

The chain combines TRBV6-1 with TRBJ1-2; perhaps TRBD1 as D (6 bases). Germline CDR1 and CDR2: MNHNS and SASEGT. This CDR3 region has 14 residues. V was pared by 0 bases and J by 7 bases, with 12 bases between. The CDR3 nucleotides read TGTGCCAGCAGTGAAGCACAGGGAGCTGGTGGCTACACCTTC. Residues: CASSEAQGAGGYTF.

This clone has only one observation. V usage is TRBV27 and J usage is TRBJ2-1; D gene uncertain. V lost 2 bases to trimming and J lost 4 bases, with 18 bases between them. The CDR3 loop spans 17 amino acids. The germline CDR1 and CDR2 sequences are MNHEY and SMNVEV (reference sequence). In nucleotides, the CDR3 is TGTGCCAGCAGTTTAAGGCGGAGCGCTAGGTTGTACAATGAGCAGTTCTTC. Protein sequence: CASSLRRSARLYNEQFF.

Here the CDR3 DNA reads TGTGCCAGCAGCCAAACTAGCGGGGGGCTTGAGCAGTTCTTC. It translates to CASSQTSGGLEQFF. This chain uses TRBV7-2 with TRBJ2-1, with 12 bases aligning to TRBD2. CDR1 and CDR2 (germline): SGHTA, FQGNSA. The CDR3 totals 14 residues. V was clipped by 5 bases and J by 9 bases; unmatched bases: 5.

The chain has TRBV19 and TRBJ1-1; tentative D call: TRBD1 (6 bases). From germline, CDR1 is LNHDA and CDR2 SQIVND (reference sequence). V lost 7 bases and J 10 bases, leaving 16 bases between the germline ends. This CDR3 region has 12 residues. The DNA for the CDR3 is TGTGCCAGTATCGGACAGTACAGTGGAGCTTTCTTT. As protein: CASIGQYSGAFF.

The chain uses TRBV2 and TRBJ1-2, with TRBD1 matching 7 bases. Germline assignment: CDR1 SNHLY and CDR2 FYNNEI. This CDR3 has 15 amino acids. J was trimmed by 4 bases and V by 1 base; bases with no gene match: 6. In nucleotides, the CDR3 is TGTGCCAGCAGTGAAGAGAGGGGGCTCGGCTATGGCTACACCTTC. Amino acids: CASSEERGLGYGYTF.

The genes are TRBV5-6 and TRBJ2-4; no reliable D call. V gave up 4 bases and J gave up 0 bases, with 8 bases separating them. The CDR3 length is 14 residues. Germline V gene data show CDR1 as SGHDT and CDR2 as YYEEEE. CDR3 bases: TGTGCCAGCAGCCAGTTTGTAGCCAAAAACATTCAGTACTTC. It specifies CASSQFVAKNIQYF.

The chain links TRBV9 to TRBJ1-3; the match to TRBD1 covers 7 bases. From germline, CDR1 is SGDLS and CDR2 YYNGEE. With 0 bases clipped from V and 2 bases from J, the junction kept 5 bases outside the gene matches. This CDR3 contains 16 residues. In DNA form, the CDR3 reads TGTGCCAGCAGCGTAGTGGACAGGACACCTGGAAACACCATATATTTT. Its protein is CASSVVDRTPGNTIYF.

The chain uses TRBV2 and TRBJ2-7; 9 nucleotides align to TRBD1. Germline CDR1 is SNHLY and CDR2 is FYNNEI. This CDR3 has 13 amino acids. The J segment lost 3 bases and the V segment lost 8 bases, leaving 5 bases of the junction unmatched. CDR3 sequence reads: CASSDRGGYEQYF. As DNA, the CDR3 is TGTGCCAGCTCGGACAGGGGCGGCTACGAGCAGTACTTC.

The chain has TRBV9 and TRBJ2-3, with D maybe TRBD2 (6 bases). The V end lost 2 bases, the J end lost 2 bases, and 15 bases lay between the germline ends. The CDR3 runs 16 residues. Germline V lookup: CDR1 SGDLS, CDR2 YYNGEE. The CDR3 reads CASSVAGRLDTDTQYF. The CDR3 bases are TGTGCCAGCAGCGTGGCGGGACGGCTCGACACAGATACGCAGTATTTT.

The V call is TRBV6-1, the J call TRBJ2-5; 11 bases line up with TRBD2. V gave up 3 bases and J gave up 1 base; unmatched junction bases: 4. This CDR3 has 16 amino acids. CDR1 and CDR2 from the germline V gene are MNHNS and SASEGT. CDR3 residues: CASSERLAGFQETQYF. The DNA of the CDR3 is TGTGCCAGCAGTGAGAGACTAGCGGGGTTCCAAGAGACCCAGTACTTC.

V gene TRBV29-1 combines with J gene TRBJ2-3, with D unresolved. Between the trimmed V and J ends, which lost 0 bases and 1 base, there was a span of 5 bases. The CDR3 loop spans 13 amino acids. Germline loops: CDR1 SQVTM, CDR2 ANQGSEA. CDR3 nucleotides: TGCAGCGTTGAAGAATCCGGCACAGATACGCAGTATTTT. Its protein product is CSVEESGTDTQYF.

This chain links TRBV3-1 (or the pseudogene TRBV3-2) with TRBJ2-1; no clear D gene. Trimming stripped 6 bases from V and 10 bases from J, with 10 bases between. Germline loops: CDR1 LGHDT, CDR2 YNNKEL (reference sequence). CDR3 length equals 11 residues. The CDR3 reads CASSLGSEQFF. In DNA form, the CDR3 reads TGTGCCAGCAGTCTTGGCTCCGAGCAGTTCTTC.

The chain links TRBV29-1 to TRBJ2-2, with 7 bases identical to TRBD2. The CDR3 covers 13 residues. The V gene end was trimmed by 7 bases and the J gene end by 1 base; junction bases not matched to a gene: 3. Germline CDR1 and CDR2: SQVTM and ANQGSEA. The CDR3 loop is CSATSLNTGELFF. The DNA of the CDR3 is TGCAGCGCGACTAGCCTGAACACCGGGGAGCTGTTTTTT.

The chain recombines TRBV7-8 with TRBJ2-7; the D gene is possibly TRBD1 (5 bases). Per germline, CDR1 SGHVS and CDR2 FQNEAQ. The CDR3 is 15 residues long. Trimming pared 6 bases from V and 2 bases from J, leaving 17 bases between. The CDR3 reads CASRLDILGPYEQYF. CDR3 nucleotides: TGTGCCAGCAGGTTGGACATCCTCGGGCCCTACGAGCAGTACTTC.

This chain connects TRBV19 to TRBJ2-7; the D is unclear. In germline, CDR1 is LNHDA, CDR2 SQIVND (reference sequence). V lost 5 bases to trimming and J lost 0 bases, with 11 bases between them. The length of the CDR3 is 14 residues. CDR3: CASSSTISSYEQYF. The CDR3 bases are TGTGCCAGTAGTTCTACTATCAGCTCCTACGAGCAGTACTTC.

V usage is TRBV5-6 and J usage is TRBJ2-7; possibly TRBD1 for D (6 bases). The CDR3 has 14 residues. Deletions cut 4 bases from V and 4 bases from J, with 15 bases between. CDR1 and CDR2 (germline): SGHDT, YYEEEE. CDR3 in amino acids: CASSATQGIYEQYF. CDR3 bases: TGTGCCAGCAGCGCAACGCAGGGGATTTACGAGCAGTACTTC.

The chain couples TRBV4-2 to TRBJ1-1, with TRBD1 matching over 7 bases. Germline V gives CDR1 LGHNA, CDR2 YNFKEQ. V was pared by 0 bases and J by 5 bases, with 6 bases of the junction left unmatched. This CDR3 is built from 15 residues. The CDR3 sequence is CASSQDLQGGTEAFF. Written as DNA, the CDR3 is TGTGCCAGCAGCCAAGATCTCCAGGGGGGAACTGAAGCTTTCTTT.

This clone has only one observation. The V call is TRBV4-3, the J call TRBJ2-5; D perhaps matches TRBD1 (5 bases). V shed 0 bases and J shed 5 bases, with 16 bases lying between them. The germline gives CDR1 LGHNA, CDR2 YSLEER. The CDR3 sequence is 16 residues long. CDR3 sequence (DNA): TGCGCCAGCAGCCAAGAAGGGCGAAGGGGCGGCGAGACCCAGTACTTC. It codes for CASSQEGRRGGETQYF.

The chain combines TRBV5-1 with TRBJ1-1; no reliable D call. CDR1 is SGHRS and CDR2 is YFSETQ in the germline V gene. CDR3 length: 13 amino acids. V was cut by 0 bases and J by 3 bases, with 6 bases left in between. The CDR3 loop is CASSLGRDTEAFF. CDR3 in DNA: TGCGCCAGCAGCTTGGGTCGGGACACTGAAGCTTTCTTT.

The gene calls are TRBV19 and TRBJ1-5, with TRBD1 matching 9 bases. This CDR3 spans 13 amino acids. CDR1 is LNHDA and CDR2 is SQIVND in the germline V gene (reference sequence). V was pared by 10 bases and J by 4 bases, with 5 bases of the junction left unmatched. For the CDR3, the DNA is TGTGCCACTGCCGGGACAGGGAATCAGCCCCAGCATTTT. This encodes CATAGTGNQPQHF.

The chain carries TRBV5-6 and TRBJ1-4; D not certain. V lost 0 bases and J lost 7, with 10 bases in between. Germline lookup yields CDR1 SGHDT and CDR2 YYEEEE. The CDR3 contains 14 residues. The CDR3 coding sequence is TGTGCCAGCAGCTTGGGGCTGGCGGGTGAAAAACTGTTTTTT. This gives the protein CASSLGLAGEKLFF.

The chain employs TRBV7-9 and TRBJ2-1; 12 bases are shared with TRBD2. V was pared by 5 bases and J by 8 bases, with 10 bases of the junction left unmatched. There are 16 residues in the CDR3. In germline, CDR1 is SEHNR, CDR2 FQNEAQ (reference sequence). CDR3 sequence: CASSPTGTSGYDEQFF. The CDR3, as DNA: TGTGCCAGCAGCCCTACCGGGACTAGCGGGTATGATGAGCAGTTCTTC.

The rearrangement uses TRBV3-1 (or the pseudogene TRBV3-2) and TRBJ1-2; no definite D call. Trimming left V 1 base short and J 4 bases short, with 10 bases between. This CDR3 has 14 residues. In germline, CDR1 is LGHDT, CDR2 YNNKEL (reference sequence). The CDR3: CASSQGTSVYGYTF. The CDR3 DNA sequence: TGTGCCAGCAGCCAAGGAACCAGTGTCTATGGCTACACCTTC.